This T cell receptor (beta chain) emerged from a study of blood T cell repertoires in COVID-19. Study at large: The analysed material was cDNA or gDNA that came from T cells, B-cell-depleted T cells, or PBMCs.

The germline V gene encodes CDR1 MNHEY and CDR2 SVGAGI. Trimming took 7 bases from V and 3 from J, leaving 10 bases between them. This CDR3 is built from 12 residues. In the original workflow: Reference gene primers were amplified, and this amplification served to estimate nucleated cell counts. The method was immunoSEQ multiplex PCR; TCRdb's version includes in-frame clones alone and lacks a portion of them. D and trimming come from the DNA, and the V and J calls and clone size come from that table. Altogether 200,000 to 250,000 clones are present, around four fifths being singletons, with the ten largest covering 5.1%.

Specimen: peripheral blood. The chain carries TRBV6-5 and TRBJ2-7; tentatively, D is TRBD1 (6 bases). This receptor was taken from an older woman who had recovered from COVID-19. The CDR3 nucleotides read TGTGCCAGCACTCACAGGGACTACGAGCAGTACTTC. Translation gives CASTHRDYEQYF.